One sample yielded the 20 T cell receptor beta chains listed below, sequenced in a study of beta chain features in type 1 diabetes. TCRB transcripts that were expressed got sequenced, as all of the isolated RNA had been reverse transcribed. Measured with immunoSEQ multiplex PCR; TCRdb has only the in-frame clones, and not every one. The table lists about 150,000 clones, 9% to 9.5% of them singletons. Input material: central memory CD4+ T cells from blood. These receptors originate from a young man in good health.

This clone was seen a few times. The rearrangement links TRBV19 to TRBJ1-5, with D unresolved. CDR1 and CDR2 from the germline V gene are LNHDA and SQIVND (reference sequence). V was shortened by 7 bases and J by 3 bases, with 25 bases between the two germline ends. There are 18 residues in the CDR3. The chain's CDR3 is CASMPRGGLRYNNQPQHF. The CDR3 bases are TGTGCCAGTATGCCCCGGGGAGGCCTAAGGTATAACAATCAGCCCCAGCATTTT.

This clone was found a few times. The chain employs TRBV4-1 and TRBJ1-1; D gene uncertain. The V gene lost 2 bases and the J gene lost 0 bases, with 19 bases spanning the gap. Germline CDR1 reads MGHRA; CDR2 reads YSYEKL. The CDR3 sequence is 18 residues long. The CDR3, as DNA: TGCGCCAGCAGCCAAAACGACCTAGGTAGCCTTATGAACACTGAAGCTTTCTTT. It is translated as CASSQNDLGSLMNTEAFF.

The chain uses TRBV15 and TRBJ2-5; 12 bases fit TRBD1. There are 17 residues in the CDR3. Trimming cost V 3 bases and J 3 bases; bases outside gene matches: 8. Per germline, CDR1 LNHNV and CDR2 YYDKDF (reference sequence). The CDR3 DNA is TGTGCCACCAGCAGGGGACAGGGGGCGCTCCGTAAAGAGACCCAGTACTTC. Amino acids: CATSRGQGALRKETQYF. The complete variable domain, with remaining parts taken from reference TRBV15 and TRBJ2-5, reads DAMVIQNPRYQVTQFGKPVTLSCSQTLNHNVMYWYQQKSSQAPKLLFHYYDKDFNNEADTPDNFQSRRPNTSFCFLDIRSPGLGDTAMYLCATSRGQGALRKETQYFGPGTRLLVL.

CDR3 nucleotides: TGTGCCAGCAGTGAAGTTCGATCTAGCGGGGGGGCCAAAAACATTCAGTACTTC. It translates to CASSEVRSSGGAKNIQYF. The J gene is TRBJ2-4, the V gene TRBV6-1; 11 bases are a match to TRBD2. This CDR3 comprises 18 residues. The germline V gene has CDR1 MNHNS and CDR2 SASEGT. V dropped 1 base and J dropped 1; count of bases not matched to a gene: 6.

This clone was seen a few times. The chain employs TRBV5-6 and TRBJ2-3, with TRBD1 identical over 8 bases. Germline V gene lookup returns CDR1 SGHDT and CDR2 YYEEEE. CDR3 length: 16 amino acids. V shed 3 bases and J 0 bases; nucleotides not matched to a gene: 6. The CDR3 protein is CASSWGTGSSTDTQYF. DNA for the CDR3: TGTGCCAGCAGCTGGGGGACAGGTTCAAGCACAGATACGCAGTATTTT.

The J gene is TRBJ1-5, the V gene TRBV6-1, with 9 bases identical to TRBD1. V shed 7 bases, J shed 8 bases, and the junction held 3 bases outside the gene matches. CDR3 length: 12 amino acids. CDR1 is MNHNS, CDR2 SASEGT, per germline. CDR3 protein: CASKTGGEPQHF. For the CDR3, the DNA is TGTGCCAGCAAGACAGGGGGGGAGCCCCAGCATTTT.

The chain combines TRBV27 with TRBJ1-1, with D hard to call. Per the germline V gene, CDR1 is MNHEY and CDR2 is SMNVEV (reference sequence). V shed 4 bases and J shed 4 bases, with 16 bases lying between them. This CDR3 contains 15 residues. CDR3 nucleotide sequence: TGTGCCAGCAGTTATTTGGGCCAGACCCCCACTGAAGCTTTCTTT. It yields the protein CASSYLGQTPTEAFF.

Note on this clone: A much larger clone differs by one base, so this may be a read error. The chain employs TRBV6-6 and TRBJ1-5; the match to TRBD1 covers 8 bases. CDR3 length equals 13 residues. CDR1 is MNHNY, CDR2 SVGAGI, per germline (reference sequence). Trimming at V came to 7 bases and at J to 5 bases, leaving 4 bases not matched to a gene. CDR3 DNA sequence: TGTGCCAGCACCTCACAGGGGGATCAGCCCCAGCATTTT. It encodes CASTSQGDQPQHF.

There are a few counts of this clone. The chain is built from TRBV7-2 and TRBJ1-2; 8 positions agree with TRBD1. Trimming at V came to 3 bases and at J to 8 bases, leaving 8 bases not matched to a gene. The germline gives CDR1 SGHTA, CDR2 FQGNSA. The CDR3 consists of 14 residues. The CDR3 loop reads CASSLPDRVGGYTF. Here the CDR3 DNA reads TGTGCCAGCAGCTTGCCGGACAGGGTCGGCGGCTACACCTTC.

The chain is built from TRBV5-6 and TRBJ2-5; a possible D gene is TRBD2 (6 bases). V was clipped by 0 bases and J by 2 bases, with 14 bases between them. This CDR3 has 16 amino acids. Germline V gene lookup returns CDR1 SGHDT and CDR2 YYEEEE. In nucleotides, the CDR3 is TGTGCCAGCAGCTTGGTAATTCGTGGAGGGCAAGAGACCCAGTACTTC. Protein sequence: CASSLVIRGGQETQYF.

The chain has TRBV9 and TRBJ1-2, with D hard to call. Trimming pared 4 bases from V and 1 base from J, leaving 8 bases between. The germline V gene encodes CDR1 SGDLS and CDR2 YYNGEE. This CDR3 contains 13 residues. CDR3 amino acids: CASSTGFNYGYTF. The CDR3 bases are TGTGCCAGCAGCACGGGGTTTAACTATGGCTACACCTTC.

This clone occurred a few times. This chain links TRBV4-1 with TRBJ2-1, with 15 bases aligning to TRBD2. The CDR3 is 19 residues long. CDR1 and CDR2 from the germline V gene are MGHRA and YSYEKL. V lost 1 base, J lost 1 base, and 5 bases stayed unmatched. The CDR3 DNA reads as TGCGCCAGCAGCCAAGGCGGACTAGCGGGGGGGCGGTCCTACAATGAGCAGTTCTTC. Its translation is CASSQGGLAGGRSYNEQFF.

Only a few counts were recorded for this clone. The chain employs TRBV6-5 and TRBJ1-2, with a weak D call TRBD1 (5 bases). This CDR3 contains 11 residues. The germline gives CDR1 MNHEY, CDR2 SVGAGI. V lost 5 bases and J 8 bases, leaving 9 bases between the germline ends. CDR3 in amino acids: CASSKGWGYTF. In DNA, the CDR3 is TGTGCCAGCAGTAAGGGGTGGGGCTACACCTTC.

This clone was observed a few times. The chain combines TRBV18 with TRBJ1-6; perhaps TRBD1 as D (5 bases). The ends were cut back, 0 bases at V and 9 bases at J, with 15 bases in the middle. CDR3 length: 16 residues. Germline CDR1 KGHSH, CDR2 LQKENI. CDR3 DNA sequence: TGTGCCAGCTCACCACCGCCGGGGGTTGTTGGTTCACCCCTCCACTTT. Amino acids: CASSPPPGVVGSPLHF.

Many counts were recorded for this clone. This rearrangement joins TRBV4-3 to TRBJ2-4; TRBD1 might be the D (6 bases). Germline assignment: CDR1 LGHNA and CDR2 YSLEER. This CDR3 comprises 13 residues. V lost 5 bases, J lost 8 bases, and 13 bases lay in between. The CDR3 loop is CASSDSQGDIQYF. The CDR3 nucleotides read TGCGCCAGCAGCGATTCACAGGGAGACATTCAGTACTTC.

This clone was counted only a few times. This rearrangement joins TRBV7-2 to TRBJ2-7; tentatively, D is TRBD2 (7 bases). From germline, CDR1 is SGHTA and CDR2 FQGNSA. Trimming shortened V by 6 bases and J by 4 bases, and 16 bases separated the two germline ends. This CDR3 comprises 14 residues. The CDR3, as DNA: TGTGCCAGCAGGAGGCCGGGGGGCGGGTACGAGCAGTACTTC. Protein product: CASRRPGGGYEQYF.

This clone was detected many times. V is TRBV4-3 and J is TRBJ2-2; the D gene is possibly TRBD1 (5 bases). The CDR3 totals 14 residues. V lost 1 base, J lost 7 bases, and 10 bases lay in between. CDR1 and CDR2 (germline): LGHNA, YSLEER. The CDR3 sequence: CASSQVQGNGELFF. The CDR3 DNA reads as TGCGCCAGCAGCCAAGTGCAGGGAAACGGGGAGCTGTTTTTT.

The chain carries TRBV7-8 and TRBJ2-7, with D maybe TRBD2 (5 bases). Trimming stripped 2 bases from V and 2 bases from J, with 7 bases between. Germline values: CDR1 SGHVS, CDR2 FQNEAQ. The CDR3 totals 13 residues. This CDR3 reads CASSLSGPYEQYF. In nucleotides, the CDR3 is TGTGCCAGCAGCTTAAGCGGCCCCTACGAGCAGTACTTC.

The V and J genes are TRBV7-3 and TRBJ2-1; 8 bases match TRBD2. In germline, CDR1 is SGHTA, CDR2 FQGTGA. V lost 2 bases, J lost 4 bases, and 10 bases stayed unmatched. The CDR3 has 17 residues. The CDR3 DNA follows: TGTGCCAGCAGCTTAGATGGGTCGGTAGCGGGGTACAATGAGCAGTTCTTC. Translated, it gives CASSLDGSVAGYNEQFF. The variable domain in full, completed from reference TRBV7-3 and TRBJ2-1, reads GAGVSQTPSNKVTEKGKYVELRCDPISGHTALYWYRQSLGQGPEFLIYFQGTGAADDSGLPNDRFFAVRPEGSVSTLKIQRTERGDSAVYLCASSLDGSVAGYNEQFFGPGTRLTVL.

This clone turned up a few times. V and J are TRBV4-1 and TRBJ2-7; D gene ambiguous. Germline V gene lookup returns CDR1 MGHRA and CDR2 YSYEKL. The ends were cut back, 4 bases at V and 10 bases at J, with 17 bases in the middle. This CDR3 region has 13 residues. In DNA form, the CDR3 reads TGCGCCAGCAGCCCCACGCACCCGCAGCGCCAGTACTTC. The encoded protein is CASSPTHPQRQYF.